The 14 T cell receptor beta chains below come from one sample, sequenced in a study of T-cell reconstitution after alpha-beta-depleted transplantation in children. TCRbeta library preparation incorporated unique molecular identifiers. TCRdb re-derived calls from the PCR reads in MiXCR, one entry per CDR3 protein. The sample lists 300,000 to 400,000 distinct CDR3 sequences, approximately 23% seen once, with 10% to 11% in the top ten. The sequences come from PBMCs, mostly from graft donor cells, collected 180 days after TCRalphabeta/CD19-depleted stem cell transplant. These receptors all stem from a male patient younger than 18 who had a stem cell transplant for acute lymphoblastic leukemia, so the T cells may come from the graft donor.

The chain couples TRBV20-1 to TRBJ2-5; D is uncertain. The length of the CDR3 is 14 residues. Germline CDR1 and CDR2: DFQATT and SNEGSKA (reference sequence). Trimming cost V 0 bases and J 6 bases, with 14 bases left between them. As DNA, the CDR3 is TGCAGTGCTAGAGATGGGCAAGCGCGTCAGACCCAGTACTTC. Its translation is CSARDGQARQTQYF.

The V call is TRBV27, the J call TRBJ2-7; 9 bases fit TRBD1. The V gene end was trimmed by 0 bases and the J gene end by 2 bases; junction bases not matched to a gene: 5. Germline V gives CDR1 MNHEY, CDR2 SMNVEV (reference sequence). The CDR3 runs 16 residues. DNA for the CDR3: TGTGCCAGCAGTTTATCACAGGGGGCCGGAACCTACGAGCAGTACTTC. This gives the protein CASSLSQGAGTYEQYF.

This clonotype was picked up a small number of times. V usage is TRBV11-1 and J usage is TRBJ2-1, with 13 bases aligning to TRBD2. The CDR3 sequence is 21 residues long. Germline assignment: CDR1 SGHAT and CDR2 FQDESV (reference sequence). V lost 5 bases to trimming and J lost 0 bases; unmatched junction nucleotides: 16. Here the CDR3 reads CASSPYRGTTSGRTSYNEQFF. The DNA of the CDR3 is TGTGCCAGCAGCCCGTACAGGGGCACGACTAGCGGGAGGACCTCCTACAATGAGCAGTTCTTC.

This chain joins TRBV11-2 and TRBJ2-1, with 9 bases lining up with TRBD2. The CDR3 is 18 residues long. V lost 5 bases to trimming and J lost 0 bases; unmatched junction nucleotides: 11. Germline V gives CDR1 SGHAT, CDR2 FQNNGV. Here the CDR3 reads CASSRNSLSGSSYNEQFF. The CDR3 coding sequence is TGTGCCAGCAGCCGCAACAGCCTTAGCGGGAGCTCCTACAATGAGCAGTTCTTC.

This clonotype was seen ten or more times. V usage is TRBV6-1 and J usage is TRBJ2-3; 14 nucleotides match TRBD2. This CDR3 has 16 residues. Per germline, CDR1 MNHNS and CDR2 SASEGT. J was trimmed by 6 bases and V by 6 bases; bases with no gene match: 8. CDR3 residues: CASRLGTSGRADTQYF. In nucleotides, the CDR3 is TGTGCCAGCAGACTTGGGACTAGCGGGAGAGCTGATACGCAGTATTTT.

In its sample, this clonotype was seen a few times. This chain connects TRBV5-5 to TRBJ1-2, with D uncertain. CDR1 is SGHKS and CDR2 is YYEKEE in the germline V gene (reference sequence). CDR3 size: 16 residues. V was trimmed by 0 bases and J by 14 bases, leaving 26 bases between them. The CDR3 here is CASSLEISRPTFLGTF. The CDR3, as DNA: TGTGCCAGCAGCTTGGAGATCTCCCGCCCTACCTTCCTGGGGACCTTC. The full variable domain, completed using reference TRBV5-5 and TRBJ1-2, is DAGVTQSPTHLIKTRGQQVTLRCSPISGHKSVSWYQQVLGQGPQFIFQYYEKEERGRGNFPDRFSARQFPNYSSELNVNALLLGDSALYLCASSLEISRPTFLGTFGSGTRLTVV.

This rearrangement joins TRBV7-2 to TRBJ1-4; D remains unclear. The CDR3 is made up of 13 amino acids. The germline gives CDR1 SGHTA, CDR2 FQGNSA. Trimming took 4 bases from V and 1 from J, leaving 4 bases between them. The CDR3 here is CASSYLTNEKLFF. As DNA, the CDR3 is TGTGCCAGCAGCTACTTAACTAATGAAAAACTGTTTTTT. Full variable domain (outside the CDR3, taken from reference TRBV7-2 and TRBJ1-4): GAGVSQSPSNKVTEKGKDVELRCDPISGHTALYWYRQSLGQGLEFLIYFQGNSAPDKSGLPSDRFSAERTGGSVSTLTIQRTQQEDSAVYLCASSYLTNEKLFFGSGTQLSVL.

This clonotype was recorded a few times. This rearrangement joins TRBV6-5 to TRBJ1-1, with D possibly matching TRBD1 (5 bases). With 2 bases removed from V and 4 bases from J, the gap between germline ends came to 11 bases. Germline V gene sequence: CDR1 MNHEY, CDR2 SVGAGI. CDR3 length equals 14 residues. The CDR3: CASSYRGGGTEAFF. Written as DNA, the CDR3 is TGTGCCAGCAGTTACCGTGGGGGGGGCACTGAAGCTTTCTTT.

This clonotype was observed a few times. The chain joins TRBV24-1 to TRBJ1-2; a weak D match, TRBD1 (6 bases). V was clipped by 1 base and J by 6 bases, with 8 bases between them. This CDR3 has 13 residues. Germline CDR1 KGHDR, CDR2 SFDVKD. CDR3 region: CATSDFDRHGYTF. Written as DNA, the CDR3 is TGTGCCACCAGTGATTTTGACAGGCATGGCTACACCTTC.

The chain uses TRBV18 and TRBJ2-1, with unresolved D. V was pared by 3 bases and J by 9 bases, with 9 bases between. Germline CDR1 and CDR2: KGHSH and LQKENI. The CDR3 length is 12 residues. The chain's CDR3 is CASSPGWVEQFF. The CDR3 region has the DNA TGTGCCAGCTCACCCGGTTGGGTTGAGCAGTTCTTC.

This clonotype was counted between two and nine times. The chain couples TRBV28 to TRBJ2-3; D possibly corresponds to TRBD1 (6 bases). CDR3 length: 17 residues. Germline CDR1 is MDHEN and CDR2 is SYDVKM. Trimming shortened V by 0 bases and J by 2 bases, and 15 bases separated the two germline ends. The CDR3, as DNA: TGTGCCAGCAGTTTATGGCGGCGACAGGCCCTCACAGATACGCAGTATTTT. Protein: CASSLWRRQALTDTQYF.

The rearrangement links TRBV5-5 to TRBJ1-1; D is uncertain. Germline CDR1 and CDR2: SGHKS and YYEKEE (reference sequence). The CDR3 consists of 16 residues. Trimming cost V 4 bases and J 4 bases, with 20 bases left between them. CDR3 sequence reads: CASSPEWFQTITEAFF. CDR3 bases: TGTGCCAGCAGCCCGGAGTGGTTTCAGACGATCACTGAAGCTTTCTTT.

The genes are TRBV18 and TRBJ1-5; TRBD1 agrees at 9 bases. The CDR3 spans 14 residues. Germline CDR1 reads KGHSH; CDR2 reads LQKENI. With 1 base clipped from V and 5 bases from J, the junction kept 0 bases outside the gene matches. CDR3 loop: CASSPRTGDQPQHF. DNA of the CDR3: TGTGCCAGCTCACCACGGACAGGGGATCAGCCCCAGCATTTT.

The chain recombines TRBV7-2 with TRBJ2-1; 8 bases agree with TRBD2. With V trimmed by 5 bases and J by 16 bases, 13 bases remained unmatched. Germline CDR1 reads SGHTA; CDR2 reads FQGNSA. This CDR3 contains 13 residues. The DNA of the CDR3 is TGTGCCAGCAGCATAGTACCCGGGACTAGAGATTTCTTC. Translated: CASSIVPGTRDFF. Using reference TRBV7-2 and TRBJ2-1 for the parts outside the CDR3, the full variable domain is GAGVSQSPSNKVTEKGKDVELRCDPISGHTALYWYRQSLGQGLEFLIYFQGNSAPDKSGLPSDRFSAERTGGSVSTLTIQRTQQEDSAVYLCASSIVPGTRDFFGPGTRLTVL.